This is a list of T cell receptor beta chains from one sample in a study of shared clonotypes between healthy human individuals. Assay used: immunoSEQ multiplex PCR; TCRdb lists only in-frame clones, some missing. The repertoire has nearly 1 million clones, less than 85% of them found once; the top ten carry around 1.4%. The sequenced material came from memory CD4+ T cells sorted from blood. All receptors come from a man younger than 35 in good health. Both conserved end residues are part of each CDR3.

j_call v_call cdr3_aa
TRBJ1-1 TRBV2 CASSPNRGGNTEAFF
TRBJ1-2 TRBV7-2 CASSPRTGDIDGYTF
TRBJ1-5 TRBV30 CAWSVRAGGAGQPQHF
TRBJ2-3 TRBV10-2 CASKRTSGTPTDTQYF
TRBJ2-1 TRBV5-6 CASSFSGVAYNEQFF
TRBJ2-2 TRBV27 CASSSRKTSGFSGELFF
TRBJ1-1 TRBV7-3 CASSPTDSPNTEAFF
TRBJ2-2 TRBV7-9 CASSLVSGTSGNTGELFF
TRBJ2-5 TRBV28 CASSPTDRVFSETQYF
TRBJ1-3 TRBV6-1 CASSEGDPGGVSGNTIYF
TRBJ1-1 TRBV5-1 CASGLGGAETEAFF
TRBJ2-7 TRBV6-5 CASKGRPYEQYF
TRBJ2-1 TRBV18 CASSPPKQAGVSYNEQFF
TRBJ2-2 TRBV18 CASSPGQSNTGELFF
TRBJ1-1 TRBV5-1 CASTYSMNTEAFF
TRBJ2-3 TRBV7-2 CASSPWEDTQYF
TRBJ2-7 TRBV4-3 CASSQGTSGGEQYF
TRBJ2-2 TRBV10-1 CASSEGNTGELFF
TRBJ2-3 TRBV7-8 CASSLVSGLYLNTDTQYF
TRBJ1-5 TRBV28 CASSRGTGGNQPQHF
TRBJ1-1 TRBV5-4 CASNLGGNTEAFF
TRBJ1-2 TRBV6-9 CASSYSTGTGKGYTF
TRBJ2-7 TRBV11-2 CASSLKGYEQYF
TRBJ2-1 TRBV6-1 CASRPQFDEQFF
TRBJ1-2 TRBV5-1 CASSSQGANYGYTF
TRBJ2-5 TRBV7-6 CASSAGIETQYF
TRBJ2-7 TRBV25-1 CASSGGLAGLYEQYF
TRBJ2-5 TRBV28 CASSLRRGMGQETQYF
TRBJ2-1 TRBV4-3 CASSQDLVRGVYNEQFF
TRBJ2-7 TRBV11-2 CASSLGLAGGYEQYF
TRBJ2-6 TRBV30 CAWDRSGANVLTF